A selection of T cell receptor beta chains follows, all from one sample in a study of human T cells and chemical hapten exposure. One entry per CDR3 protein results from TCRdb running MiXCR on the RACE reads. The sample records under 450,000 distinct CDR3 sequences, nearly 5% being singletons. Sequencing used whole blood, obtained in connection with sensitization to the hapten diphenylcyclopropenone (DPC). All receptors come from a woman aged 50 to 60 with alopecia areata. Some clones in this sample may be carry-over from other donors' samples. Both conserved end residues are part of each CDR3. Fields, in order: J gene, D gene, V gene, clone size, CDR3 DNA, CDR3 protein. D genes are given only for firm matches. Clone size is stated in some rows and not others, as once, few, many or a class when expanded.

j_call: TRBJ2-1; d_call: .; v_call: TRBV7-2; clone_size: .; cdr3_nt: TGTGCCAGCAGCTTCCCGACCCGTCTCGAGCAGTTCTTC; cdr3_aa: CASSFPTRLEQFF
j_call: TRBJ1-1; d_call: TRBD1; v_call: TRBV5-1; clone_size: once; cdr3_nt: TGCGCCAGCAGTATAACCAGGGGGCGGAACACTGAAGCTTTCTTT; cdr3_aa: CASSITRGRNTEAFF
j_call: TRBJ2-3; d_call: .; v_call: TRBV27; clone_size: .; cdr3_nt: TGTGCCAGCAGTTTATCGACGGGACCACACACAGATACGCAGTATTTT; cdr3_aa: CASSLSTGPHTDTQYF
j_call: TRBJ2-5; d_call: .; v_call: TRBV15; clone_size: few; cdr3_nt: TGTGCCACCAGCCCCCGCGGGACCGGGAACCAAGAGACCCAGTACTTC; cdr3_aa: CATSPRGTGNQETQYF
j_call: TRBJ2-3; d_call: TRBD1; v_call: TRBV6-6; clone_size: few; cdr3_nt: TGTGCCAGCAGAACAAAACAGGGGGCTGGCACAGATACGCAGTATTTT; cdr3_aa: CASRTKQGAGTDTQYF
j_call: TRBJ1-1; d_call: .; v_call: TRBV30; clone_size: few; cdr3_nt: TGTGCCTGGGCCGGGTATAAGGAAGCTTTCTTT; cdr3_aa: CAWAGYKEAFF
j_call: TRBJ2-2; d_call: .; v_call: TRBV4-1; clone_size: few; cdr3_nt: TGCGCCAGCAGCCAAGAAACCCCCGGGGAGCTGTTTTTT; cdr3_aa: CASSQETPGELFF
j_call: TRBJ2-1; d_call: TRBD1; v_call: TRBV6-5; clone_size: many; cdr3_nt: TGTGCCAGCAGTTACTCACAGGGGGTCTACAATGAGCAGTTCTTC; cdr3_aa: CASSYSQGVYNEQFF
j_call: TRBJ2-5; d_call: TRBD2; v_call: TRBV7-2; clone_size: many; cdr3_nt: TGTGCCAGCAGCCCCCGACTAGCGGGGGGGCGTGAGACCCAGTACTTC; cdr3_aa: CASSPRLAGGRETQYF
j_call: TRBJ2-7; d_call: .; v_call: TRBV2; clone_size: many; cdr3_nt: TGTGCCAGCACCGTTAACGGGTTTGGGGCCTACGAGCAGTACTTC; cdr3_aa: CASTVNGFGAYEQYF
j_call: TRBJ1-2; d_call: TRBD1; v_call: TRBV27; clone_size: many; cdr3_nt: TGTGCCAGCTCCCTGGTCGGGACAGATGGCTACACCTTC; cdr3_aa: CASSLVGTDGYTF
j_call: TRBJ1-1; d_call: .; v_call: TRBV5-5; clone_size: many; cdr3_nt: TGTGCCAGCAGGTGGGGCCTATTGATTATGGACACTGAAGCTTTCTTT; cdr3_aa: CASRWGLLIMDTEAFF
j_call: TRBJ2-5; d_call: TRBD2; v_call: TRBV2; clone_size: many; cdr3_nt: TGTGCCAGCAGTGGACAAGCGGGAGTGGAGACCCAGTACTTC; cdr3_aa: CASSGQAGVETQYF
j_call: TRBJ2-5; d_call: .; v_call: TRBV11-2; clone_size: .; cdr3_nt: TGTGCCAGCAGCCACGTGTACCAAGAGACCCAGTACTTC; cdr3_aa: CASSHVYQETQYF
j_call: TRBJ2-7; d_call: .; v_call: TRBV7-2; clone_size: .; cdr3_nt: TGTGCCAGCAGCTTACGGCGGGAATACTACGAGCAGTACTTC; cdr3_aa: CASSLRREYYEQYF
j_call: TRBJ2-7; d_call: .; v_call: TRBV29-1; clone_size: many; cdr3_nt: TGCAGCGTCGAGGACACGGTCTCCTACGAGCAGTACTTC; cdr3_aa: CSVEDTVSYEQYF
j_call: TRBJ2-1; d_call: TRBD1; v_call: TRBV6-2/TRBV6-3; clone_size: many; cdr3_nt: TGTGCCAGCAGACTCCGGGACAGGGACTACAATGAGCAGTTCTTC; cdr3_aa: CASRLRDRDYNEQFF
j_call: TRBJ2-3; d_call: TRBD2; v_call: TRBV6-5; clone_size: many; cdr3_nt: TGTGCCAGCAGCCAAGTAGCGGGAACGGGAGATACGCAGTATTTT; cdr3_aa: CASSQVAGTGDTQYF
j_call: TRBJ1-1; d_call: .; v_call: TRBV20-1; clone_size: .; cdr3_nt: TGCAGTGCTAGAGGACAGTTCGACACTGAAGCTTTCTTT; cdr3_aa: CSARGQFDTEAFF
j_call: TRBJ2-5; d_call: TRBD1; v_call: TRBV12-3/TRBV12-4; clone_size: many; cdr3_nt: TGTGCCAGCAGCTTAACAGGGGTCCCAGAGACCCAGTACTTC; cdr3_aa: CASSLTGVPETQYF
j_call: TRBJ1-1; d_call: .; v_call: TRBV6-2/TRBV6-3; clone_size: many; cdr3_nt: TGTGCCACCAGGGCAGGACTCGAAGCTTTCTTT; cdr3_aa: CATRAGLEAFF
j_call: TRBJ2-7; d_call: TRBD2; v_call: TRBV7-2; clone_size: many; cdr3_nt: TGTGCCAGCAGCCCGGGACTAGCGGCCTACGAGCAGTACTTC; cdr3_aa: CASSPGLAAYEQYF
j_call: TRBJ2-1; d_call: .; v_call: TRBV14; clone_size: many; cdr3_nt: TGTGCCAGCGGGAGAGACGGTTACAATGAGCAGTTCTTC; cdr3_aa: CASGRDGYNEQFF
j_call: TRBJ1-5; d_call: .; v_call: TRBV20-1; clone_size: many; cdr3_nt: TGCAGTGCCAAGGAGACTAGCAATCAGCCCCAGCATTTT; cdr3_aa: CSAKETSNQPQHF
j_call: TRBJ1-1; d_call: .; v_call: TRBV20-1; clone_size: many; cdr3_nt: TGCAGTGCTAGAGAAGGCAGGGATGATGAAGCTTTCTTT; cdr3_aa: CSAREGRDDEAFF
j_call: TRBJ2-1; d_call: .; v_call: TRBV2; clone_size: .; cdr3_nt: TGTGCCAGCAAAGGGCGCGAGCAGTTCTTC; cdr3_aa: CASKGREQFF
j_call: TRBJ2-2; d_call: .; v_call: TRBV21-1; clone_size: many; cdr3_nt: TGTGCCAGCAGCTCCTTGGGGGAGACCGGGGAGCTGTTTTTT; cdr3_aa: CASSSLGETGELFF
j_call: TRBJ1-1; d_call: .; v_call: TRBV18; clone_size: many; cdr3_nt: TGTGCCAGCTCAGCTTTGATCGGACGGCCAATGACTGAAGCTTTCTTT; cdr3_aa: CASSALIGRPMTEAFF
j_call: TRBJ2-3; d_call: TRBD2; v_call: TRBV9; clone_size: .; cdr3_nt: TGTGCCAGCAGCACCTCCCGTACGGGAGGGGGAGATACGCAGTATTTT; cdr3_aa: CASSTSRTGGGDTQYF
j_call: TRBJ1-1; d_call: .; v_call: TRBV9; clone_size: many; cdr3_nt: TGTGCCAGCAGCCCCCGGAGTCCGGGATCAAACACTGAAGCTTTCTTT; cdr3_aa: CASSPRSPGSNTEAFF
j_call: TRBJ1-5; d_call: .; v_call: TRBV27; clone_size: many; cdr3_nt: TGTGCCAGCAGTTTGCTCAGGGACCAGCCCCAGCATTTT; cdr3_aa: CASSLLRDQPQHF
j_call: TRBJ2-5; d_call: .; v_call: TRBV9; clone_size: few; cdr3_nt: TGTGCCAGCAGCTCCCGCATGAAGGGGGAGACCCAGTACTTC; cdr3_aa: CASSSRMKGETQYF
j_call: TRBJ2-5; d_call: .; v_call: TRBV7-9; clone_size: many; cdr3_nt: TGTGCCAGCAGCTTAGTACCGGGCTACCAAGAGACCCAGTACTTC; cdr3_aa: CASSLVPGYQETQYF
j_call: TRBJ2-1; d_call: TRBD1; v_call: TRBV20-1; clone_size: many; cdr3_nt: TGCAGTGGACAGGGGCCCTACAATGAGCAGTTCTTC; cdr3_aa: CSGQGPYNEQFF
j_call: TRBJ1-5; d_call: .; v_call: TRBV29-1; clone_size: many; cdr3_nt: TGCAGCGTTGAAGTTGGGGATAATCAGCCCCAGCATTTT; cdr3_aa: CSVEVGDNQPQHF
j_call: TRBJ2-3; d_call: .; v_call: TRBV2; clone_size: many; cdr3_nt: TGTGCCAGCAGTGAACCCGATTTCGATACGCAGTATTTT; cdr3_aa: CASSEPDFDTQYF